This T cell receptor beta chain appears in the sequencing data of a study of blood T cell repertoires in COVID-19. In the study overall: T cells, B-cell-depleted T cells, or PBMCs supplied cDNA or gDNA.

Between the trimmed V and J ends, which lost 5 bases and 8 bases, there was a span of 13 bases. This CDR3 comprises 13 residues. Germline V gives CDR1 SEHNR, CDR2 FQNEAQ (reference sequence). Clones were read by immunoSEQ multiplex PCR, and TCRdb kept only the in-frame ones, dropping some. The repertoire holds around 130,000 clones, with 60% to 85% as singletons. The receptor's source is a man older than 75 with acute or convalescent COVID-19. Material for sequencing was peripheral blood. The chain joins TRBV7-9 to TRBJ2-1; possibly TRBD2 for D (6 bases). CDR3 amino acids: CASSPTWGDEQFF. In DNA, the CDR3 is TGTGCCAGCAGCCCAACGTGGGGGGATGAGCAGTTCTTC.